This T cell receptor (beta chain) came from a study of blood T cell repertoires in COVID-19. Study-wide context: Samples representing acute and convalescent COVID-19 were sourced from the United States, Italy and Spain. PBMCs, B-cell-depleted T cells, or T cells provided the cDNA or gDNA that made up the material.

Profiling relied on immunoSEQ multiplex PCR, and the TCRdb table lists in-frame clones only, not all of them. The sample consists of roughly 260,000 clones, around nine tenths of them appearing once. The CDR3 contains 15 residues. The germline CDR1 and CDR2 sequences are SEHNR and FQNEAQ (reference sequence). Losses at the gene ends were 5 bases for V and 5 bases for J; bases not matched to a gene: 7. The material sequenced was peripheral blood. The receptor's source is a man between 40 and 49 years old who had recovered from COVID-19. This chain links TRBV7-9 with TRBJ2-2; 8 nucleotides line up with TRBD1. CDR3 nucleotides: TGTGCCAGCAGCGCGGACAGGGTAGGGACCGGGGAGCTGTTTTTT. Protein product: CASSADRVGTGELFF.